This T cell receptor (beta chain) was recovered during a study of OX40 agonist ivuxolimab in advanced cancers. Study-wide context: Hepatocellular carcinoma, melanoma, renal cell or head and neck cancer occurred in dose-escalation patients. Earlier anti-PD-1, anti-PD-L1 or anti-CTLA-4 therapy was permitted; under 50% had received some. Partial responses were seen in three patients, one with hepatocellular carcinoma and two with cutaneous melanoma.

Produced via immunoSEQ multiplex PCR; TCRdb's table is partial and in-frame only. The repertoire holds about 37,000 clones, with 85% to 90% as singletons. This clone was seen a handful of times. Germline V gives CDR1 MDHEN, CDR2 SYDVKM. The CDR3 contains 16 residues. Trimming shortened V by 4 bases and J by 4 bases, and 17 bases separated the two germline ends. V and J are TRBV28 and TRBJ1-5, with a possible D match to TRBD1 (6 bases). The sequencing used CD4+ or CD8+ T cells sorted from blood, collected in a trial of the OX40 agonist ivuxolimab. This clonotype was obtained from an adult with an advanced solid tumor such as melanoma, head and neck, liver or kidney cancer. The CDR3 DNA is TGTGCCAGCAGTTCGGGTACCCGAGGGGGAAATCAGCCCCAGCATTTT. This codes for CASSSGTRGGNQPQHF.